The clone carrying this T cell receptor (beta chain) was recorded once. Its antigen is not identified. The data were taken from a study of blood T cells in healthy people across ages. Study-level points and caveats: Age advanced and TCR beta diversity per million T cells fell, roughly linearly. More naive CD4+ cells and higher diversity were found in long-lived than in aged donors.

Each sample had at least 6 million PBMCs isolated. Combining a sample-barcoded 5' primer with a J-beta primer mix, a second PCR ran for roughly 7 to 11 cycles. Carrying 12 random nucleotides, a template-switch adaptor labeled each individual cDNA molecule. MiXCR, applied by TCRdb to the 5' RACE reads, yields one record per CDR3 protein. The profile shows approximately 670,000 distinct CDR3 sequences, around 38% of them singletons. Germline CDR1 reads DFQATT; CDR2 reads SNEGSKA (reference sequence). V lost 1 base and J lost 3; bases outside the gene matches: 3. The CDR3 is made up of 14 amino acids. The genes are TRBV20-1 and TRBJ2-5; 9 bases line up with TRBD1. The specimen sequenced was blood. This sequence was found in an elderly man in good health. The CDR3 is CSARGRTGEETQYF. The DNA of the CDR3 is TGCAGTGCTAGAGGCCGGACAGGGGAAGAGACCCAGTACTTC.